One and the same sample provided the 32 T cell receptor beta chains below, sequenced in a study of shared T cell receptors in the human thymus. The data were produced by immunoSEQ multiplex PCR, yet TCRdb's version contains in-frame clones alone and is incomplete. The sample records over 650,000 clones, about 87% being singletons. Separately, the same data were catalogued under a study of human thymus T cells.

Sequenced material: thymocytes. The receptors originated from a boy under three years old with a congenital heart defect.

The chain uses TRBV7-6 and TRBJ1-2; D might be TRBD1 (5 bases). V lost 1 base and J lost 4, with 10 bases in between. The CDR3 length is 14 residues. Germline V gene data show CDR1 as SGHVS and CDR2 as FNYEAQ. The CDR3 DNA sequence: TGTGCCAGCAGCTTAGGGGGGGACCTCTATGGCTACACCTTC. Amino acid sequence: CASSLGGDLYGYTF.

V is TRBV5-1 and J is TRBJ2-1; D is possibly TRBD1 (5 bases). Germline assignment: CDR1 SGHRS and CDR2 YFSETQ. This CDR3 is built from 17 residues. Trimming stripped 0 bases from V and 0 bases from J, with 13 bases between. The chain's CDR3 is CASSLGGHLNSYNEQFF. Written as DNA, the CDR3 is TGCGCCAGCAGCTTGGGAGGACACCTAAACTCCTACAATGAGCAGTTCTTC.

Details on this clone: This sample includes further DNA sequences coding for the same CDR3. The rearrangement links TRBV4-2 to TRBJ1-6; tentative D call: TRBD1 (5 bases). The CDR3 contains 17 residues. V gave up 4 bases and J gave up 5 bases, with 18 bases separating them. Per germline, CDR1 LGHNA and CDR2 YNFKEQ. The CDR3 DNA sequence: TGTGCCAGCAGCCCACAACTTGAACAGGCGGATAATTCACCCCTCCACTTT. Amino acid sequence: CASSPQLEQADNSPLHF.

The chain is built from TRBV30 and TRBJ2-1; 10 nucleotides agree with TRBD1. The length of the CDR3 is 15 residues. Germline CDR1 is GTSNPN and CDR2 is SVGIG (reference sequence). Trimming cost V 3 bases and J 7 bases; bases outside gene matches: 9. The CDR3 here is CAWSPRQGAGNEQFF. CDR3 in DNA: TGTGCCTGGAGCCCCCGACAGGGGGCGGGAAATGAGCAGTTCTTC.

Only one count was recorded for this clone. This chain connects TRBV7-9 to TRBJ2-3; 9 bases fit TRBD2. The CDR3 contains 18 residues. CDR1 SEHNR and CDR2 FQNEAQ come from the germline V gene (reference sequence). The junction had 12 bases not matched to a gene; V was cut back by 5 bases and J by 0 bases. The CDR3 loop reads CASSQVSGGSPSTDTQYF. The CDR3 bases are TGTGCCAGCAGCCAAGTCAGCGGGGGGTCACCTAGCACAGATACGCAGTATTTT.

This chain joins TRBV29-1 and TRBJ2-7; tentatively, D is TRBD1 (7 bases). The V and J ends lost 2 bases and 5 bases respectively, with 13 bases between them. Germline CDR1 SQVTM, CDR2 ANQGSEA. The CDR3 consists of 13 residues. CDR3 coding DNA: TGCAGCGTTGAAAGGCAGGGGGAGGACGAGCAGTACTTC. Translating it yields CSVERQGEDEQYF.

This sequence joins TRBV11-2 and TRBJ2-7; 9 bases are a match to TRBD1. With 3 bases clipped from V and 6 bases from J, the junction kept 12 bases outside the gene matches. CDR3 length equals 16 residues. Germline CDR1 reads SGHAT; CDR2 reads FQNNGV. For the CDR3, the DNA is TGTGCCAGCAGCTTGGGGGTCGGGACAGGGTTTCGCGAGCAGTACTTC. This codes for CASSLGVGTGFREQYF.

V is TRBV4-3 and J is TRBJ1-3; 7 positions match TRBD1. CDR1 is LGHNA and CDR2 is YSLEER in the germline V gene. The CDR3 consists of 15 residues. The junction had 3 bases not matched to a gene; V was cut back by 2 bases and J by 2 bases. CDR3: CASSQRQGAGNTIYF. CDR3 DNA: TGCGCCAGCAGCCAAAGGCAGGGGGCTGGAAACACCATATATTTT.

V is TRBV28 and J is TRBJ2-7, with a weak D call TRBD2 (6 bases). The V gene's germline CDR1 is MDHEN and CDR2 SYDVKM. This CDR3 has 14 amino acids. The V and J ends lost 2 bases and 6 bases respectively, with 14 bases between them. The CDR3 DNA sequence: TGTGCCAGCAGTTTACAACTCCCGACTAGCGAGCAGTACTTC. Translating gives CASSLQLPTSEQYF.

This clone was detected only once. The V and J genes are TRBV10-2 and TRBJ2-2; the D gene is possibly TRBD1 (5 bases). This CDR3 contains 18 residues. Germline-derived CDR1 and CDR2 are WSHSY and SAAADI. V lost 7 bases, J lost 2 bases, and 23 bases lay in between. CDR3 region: CASNPARAGHANTGELFF. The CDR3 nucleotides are TGCGCCAGCAATCCAGCCCGAGCAGGGCACGCCAACACCGGGGAGCTGTTTTTT.

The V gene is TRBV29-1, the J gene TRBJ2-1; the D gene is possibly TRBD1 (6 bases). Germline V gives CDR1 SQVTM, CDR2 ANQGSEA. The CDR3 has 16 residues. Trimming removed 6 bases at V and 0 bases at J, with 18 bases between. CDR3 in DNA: TGCAGCGTCCCTCTGAGGGGGAAAGGCTCCTACAATGAGCAGTTCTTC. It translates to CSVPLRGKGSYNEQFF.

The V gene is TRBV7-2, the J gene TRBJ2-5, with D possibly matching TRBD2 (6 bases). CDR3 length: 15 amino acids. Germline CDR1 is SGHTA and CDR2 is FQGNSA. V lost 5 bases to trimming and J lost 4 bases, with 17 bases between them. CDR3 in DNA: TGTGCCAGCAGCCCAAAGGAGGGTCAGGGAGAGACCCAGTACTTC. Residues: CASSPKEGQGETQYF.

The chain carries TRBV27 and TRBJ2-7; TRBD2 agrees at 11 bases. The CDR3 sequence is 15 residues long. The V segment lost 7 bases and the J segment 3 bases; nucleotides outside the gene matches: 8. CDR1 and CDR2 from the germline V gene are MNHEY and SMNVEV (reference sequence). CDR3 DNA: TGTGCCAGCACCCACCAGCTAGCGGGAGGCTACGAGCAGTACTTC. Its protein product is CASTHQLAGGYEQYF.

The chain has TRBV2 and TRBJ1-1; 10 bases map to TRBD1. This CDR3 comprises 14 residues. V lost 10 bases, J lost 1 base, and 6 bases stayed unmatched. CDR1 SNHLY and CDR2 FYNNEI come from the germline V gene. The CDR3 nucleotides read TGTGCCACAAGACAGGGGGCGGAGAACACTGAAGCTTTCTTT. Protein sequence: CATRQGAENTEAFF.

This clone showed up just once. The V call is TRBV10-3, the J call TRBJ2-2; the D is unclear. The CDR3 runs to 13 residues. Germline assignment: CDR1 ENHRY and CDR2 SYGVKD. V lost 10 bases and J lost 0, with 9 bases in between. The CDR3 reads CATARANTGELFF. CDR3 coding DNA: TGTGCCACGGCTCGGGCGAACACCGGGGAGCTGTTTTTT.

The chain's CDR3 is CATSSGRDREPHQPQHF. CDR3 nucleotide sequence: TGTGCCACCAGCAGTGGCCGGGACAGGGAGCCTCATCAGCCCCAGCATTTT. This chain joins TRBV15 and TRBJ1-5, with 9 bases aligning to TRBD1. Germline loops: CDR1 LNHNV, CDR2 YYDKDF (reference sequence). The CDR3 is 17 residues long. The V segment lost 3 bases and the J segment 5 bases; nucleotides outside the gene matches: 11.

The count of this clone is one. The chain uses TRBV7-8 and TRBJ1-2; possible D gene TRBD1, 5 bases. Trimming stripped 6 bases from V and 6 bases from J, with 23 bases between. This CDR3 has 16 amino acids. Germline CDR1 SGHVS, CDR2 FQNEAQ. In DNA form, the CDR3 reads TGTGCCAGCAGTAACCCGAAGGGGTCGAGTGTGCATGGCTACACCTTC. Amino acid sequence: CASSNPKGSSVHGYTF.

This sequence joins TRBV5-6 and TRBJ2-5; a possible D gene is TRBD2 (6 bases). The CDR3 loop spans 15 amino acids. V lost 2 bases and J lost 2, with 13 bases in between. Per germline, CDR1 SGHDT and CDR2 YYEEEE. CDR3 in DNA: TGTGCCAGCAGCTTATCCGGGACTGCTCAAGAGACCCAGTACTTC. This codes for CASSLSGTAQETQYF.

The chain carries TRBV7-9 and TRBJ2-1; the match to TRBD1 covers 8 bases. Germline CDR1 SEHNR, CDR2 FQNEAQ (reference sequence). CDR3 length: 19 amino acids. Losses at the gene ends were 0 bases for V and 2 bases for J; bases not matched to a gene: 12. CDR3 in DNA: TGTGCCAGCAGCTTAGCGCCAGAAGGACAGGGACTGACCTACAATGAGCAGTTCTTC. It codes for CASSLAPEGQGLTYNEQFF.

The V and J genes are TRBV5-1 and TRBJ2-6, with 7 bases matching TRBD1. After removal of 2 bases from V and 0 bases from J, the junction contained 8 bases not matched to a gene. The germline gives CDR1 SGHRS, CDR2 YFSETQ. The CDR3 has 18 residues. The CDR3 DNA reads TGCGCCAGCAGCTTCGGGACAGCTCGAGCCTCTGGGGCCAACGTCCTGACTTTC. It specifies CASSFGTARASGANVLTF.

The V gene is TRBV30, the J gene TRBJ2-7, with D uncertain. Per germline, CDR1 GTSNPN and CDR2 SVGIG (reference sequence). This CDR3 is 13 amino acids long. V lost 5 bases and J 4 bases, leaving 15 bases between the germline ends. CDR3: CAWQALGRYEQYF. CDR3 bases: TGTGCCTGGCAAGCCTTGGGCCGTTACGAGCAGTACTTC.

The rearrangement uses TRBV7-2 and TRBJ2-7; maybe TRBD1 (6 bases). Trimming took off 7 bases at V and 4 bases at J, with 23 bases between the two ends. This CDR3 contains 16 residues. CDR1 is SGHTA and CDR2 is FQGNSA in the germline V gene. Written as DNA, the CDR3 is TGTGCCAGCACTCGAGGGGGACATACCAATCTTTACGAGCAGTACTTC. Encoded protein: CASTRGGHTNLYEQYF.

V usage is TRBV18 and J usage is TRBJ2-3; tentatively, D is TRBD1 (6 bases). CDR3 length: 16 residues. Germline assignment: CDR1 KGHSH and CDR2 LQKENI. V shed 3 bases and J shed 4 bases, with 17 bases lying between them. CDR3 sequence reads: CASSPTTGPRSDTQYF. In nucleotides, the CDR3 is TGTGCCAGCTCACCTACAACAGGGCCCAGGTCAGATACGCAGTATTTT. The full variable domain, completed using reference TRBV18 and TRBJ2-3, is NAGVMQNPRHLVRRRGQEARLRCSPMKGHSHVYWYRQLPEEGLKFMVYLQKENIIDESGMPKERFSAEFPKEGPSILRIQQVVRGDSAAYFCASSPTTGPRSDTQYFGPGTRLTVL.

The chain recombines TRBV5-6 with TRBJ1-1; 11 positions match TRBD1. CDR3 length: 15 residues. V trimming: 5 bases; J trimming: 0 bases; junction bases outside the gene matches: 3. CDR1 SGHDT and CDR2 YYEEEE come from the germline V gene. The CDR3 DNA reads TGTGCCAGCAGGGGGACAGGGGGACTGAACACTGAAGCTTTCTTT. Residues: CASRGTGGLNTEAFF.

CDR3 protein: CASSKGTGRNQPQHF. CDR3 DNA sequence: TGTGCCAGTAGTAAGGGGACAGGCCGGAATCAGCCCCAGCATTTT. The chain recombines TRBV19 with TRBJ1-5; 8 bases are a match to TRBD1. Germline trimming cut 4 bases from V and 4 bases from J; bases unmatched to any gene: 6. There are 15 residues in the CDR3. Germline lookup yields CDR1 LNHDA and CDR2 SQIVND (reference sequence).

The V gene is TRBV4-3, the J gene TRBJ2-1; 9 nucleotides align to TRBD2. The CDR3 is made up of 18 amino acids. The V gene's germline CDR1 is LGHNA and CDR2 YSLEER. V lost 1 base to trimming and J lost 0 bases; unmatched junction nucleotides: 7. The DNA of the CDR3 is TGCGCCAGCAGCCAAGGGGGGAGTAGCGGGAGCTCCTACAATGAGCAGTTCTTC. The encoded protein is CASSQGGSSGSSYNEQFF.

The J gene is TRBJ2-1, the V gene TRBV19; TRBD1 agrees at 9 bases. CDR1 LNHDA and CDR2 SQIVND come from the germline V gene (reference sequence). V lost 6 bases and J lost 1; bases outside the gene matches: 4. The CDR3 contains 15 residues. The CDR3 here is CASSLQGASYNEQFF. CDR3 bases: TGTGCCAGTAGCTTACAGGGGGCGTCCTACAATGAGCAGTTCTTC.

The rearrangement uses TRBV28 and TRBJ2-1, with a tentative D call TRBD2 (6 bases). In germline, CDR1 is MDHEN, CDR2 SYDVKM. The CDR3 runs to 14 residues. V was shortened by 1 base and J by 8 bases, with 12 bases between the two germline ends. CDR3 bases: TGTGCCAGCAGTTTATCGGAGGGGTCGGATGAGCAGTTCTTC. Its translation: CASSLSEGSDEQFF.

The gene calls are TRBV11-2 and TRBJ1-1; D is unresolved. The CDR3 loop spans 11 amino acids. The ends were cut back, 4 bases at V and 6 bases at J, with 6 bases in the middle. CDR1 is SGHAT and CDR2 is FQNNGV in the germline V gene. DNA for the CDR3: TGTGCCAGCAGCTCGACACCTGAAGCTTTCTTT. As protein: CASSSTPEAFF.

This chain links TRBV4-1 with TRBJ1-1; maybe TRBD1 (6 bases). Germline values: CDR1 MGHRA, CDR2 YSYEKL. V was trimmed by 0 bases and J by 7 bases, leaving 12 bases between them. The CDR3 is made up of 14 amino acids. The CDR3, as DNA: TGCGCCAGCAGCCAAGAATTTAAGGGGGATGAAGCTTTCTTT. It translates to CASSQEFKGDEAFF.

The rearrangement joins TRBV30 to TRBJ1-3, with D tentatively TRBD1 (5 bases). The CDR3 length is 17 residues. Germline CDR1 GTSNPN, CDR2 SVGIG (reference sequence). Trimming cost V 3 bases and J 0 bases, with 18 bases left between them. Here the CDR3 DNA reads TGTGCCTGGAGCCAAAAGGGGCAGACCGACTCTGGAAACACCATATATTTT. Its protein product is CAWSQKGQTDSGNTIYF. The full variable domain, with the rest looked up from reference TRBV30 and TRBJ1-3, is SQTIHQWPATLVQPVGSPLSLECTVEGTSNPNLYWYRQAAGRGLQLLFYSVGIGQISSEVPQNLSASRPQDRQFILSSKKLLLSDSGFYLCAWSQKGQTDSGNTIYFGEGSWLTVV.

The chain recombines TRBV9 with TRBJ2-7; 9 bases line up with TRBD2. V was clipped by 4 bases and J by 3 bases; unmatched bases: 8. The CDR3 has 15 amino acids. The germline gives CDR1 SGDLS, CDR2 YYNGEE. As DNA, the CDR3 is TGTGCCAGCAGCCCGAGGACTAGCGCCAGCTACGAGCAGTACTTC. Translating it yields CASSPRTSASYEQYF.